The 23 T cell receptor beta chains below come from one sample, sequenced in a study of blood T cell repertoires in COVID-19. Clones were sequenced by immunoSEQ multiplex PCR, and TCRdb holds only the in-frame ones, with some missing. The sample records 30,000 to 40,000 clones, 80% being singletons. Specimen: peripheral blood. These receptor sequences come from a woman between 65 and 79 years old with acute or convalescent COVID-19.

The chain recombines TRBV3-1 (or the pseudogene TRBV3-2) with TRBJ2-7; D is ambiguous. CDR3 length: 12 amino acids. The V end was cut by 0 bases, the J end by 6 bases, with 6 bases between. Germline CDR1 LGHDT, CDR2 YNNKEL (reference sequence). In DNA form, the CDR3 reads TGTGCCAGCAGCCAAGACCCTTCCGAGCAGTACTTC. Translated: CASSQDPSEQYF.

This chain uses TRBV23-1 with TRBJ1-4; maybe TRBD1 (6 bases). TRBV23-1 is placed among ORFs of uncertain function. The V gene lost 0 bases and the J gene lost 0 bases, with 26 bases spanning the gap. The CDR3 runs to 22 residues. Here the CDR3 reads CASSQSQSRASQQGATNEKLFF. The CDR3 bases are TGCGCCAGCAGTCAATCGCAGAGCCGCGCGTCCCAACAGGGCGCAACTAATGAAAAACTGTTTTTT.

The rearrangement links TRBV19 to TRBJ2-7; TRBD1 agrees at 7 bases. This CDR3 contains 13 residues. J was trimmed by 5 bases and V by 4 bases; bases with no gene match: 5. Per the germline V gene, CDR1 is LNHDA and CDR2 is SQIVND (reference sequence). The CDR3 protein is CASSRGTDNEQYF. For the CDR3, the DNA is TGTGCCAGTAGTAGAGGGACAGATAACGAGCAGTACTTC.

The rearrangement uses TRBV18 and TRBJ2-7, with 10 bases fitting TRBD2. The germline gives CDR1 KGHSH, CDR2 LQKENI. With V trimmed by 5 bases and J by 5 bases, 18 bases remained unmatched. CDR3 length: 18 amino acids. CDR3 in DNA: TGTGCCAGCTCAACGACATTAGCCCCTCTAGCGGGAGTCCACGAGCAGTACTTC. Translating it yields CASSTTLAPLAGVHEQYF.

The chain combines TRBV15 with TRBJ2-7; TRBD2 aligns across 14 bases. The CDR3 sequence is 15 residues long. CDR1 and CDR2 (germline): LNHNV, YYDKDF (reference sequence). With 4 bases clipped from V and 3 bases from J, the junction kept 2 bases outside the gene matches. The CDR3 DNA follows: TGTGCCACCAGCACAGGGACTAGCGGGAGCTACGAGCAGTACTTC. Its protein is CATSTGTSGSYEQYF.

This chain links TRBV6-6 with TRBJ1-2; TRBD1 matches 9 bases. The V gene end was trimmed by 1 base and the J gene end by 4 bases; junction bases not matched to a gene: 7. This CDR3 comprises 16 residues. Germline V gene sequence: CDR1 MNHNY, CDR2 SVGAGI (reference sequence). The CDR3 nucleotides are TGTGCCAGCAGTTACTATCCCCTGACAGGGGGCTATGGCTACACCTTC. Amino acids: CASSYYPLTGGYGYTF.

V usage is TRBV28 and J usage is TRBJ2-5; the match to TRBD2 covers 10 bases. The V and J ends lost 8 bases and 5 bases, in that order; junction bases with no gene match: 11. CDR1 and CDR2 (germline): MDHEN, SYDVKM. CDR3 length equals 15 residues. As DNA, the CDR3 is TGTGCCAGCGGGAGAGCGGGAGGGATAGTGGAGACCCAGTACTTC. This sequence encodes CASGRAGGIVETQYF.

This clone was detected a few times. The rearrangement links TRBV2 to TRBJ1-3; D may be TRBD1 (5 bases). V gave up 7 bases and J gave up 0 bases, with 22 bases separating them. From germline, CDR1 is SNHLY and CDR2 FYNNEI. The CDR3 has 18 residues. CDR3 protein: CASTTHPQTAGSGNTIYF. CDR3 DNA sequence: TGTGCCAGCACTACCCACCCTCAGACAGCAGGCTCTGGAAACACCATATATTTT.

The genes are TRBV28 and TRBJ1-5, with a possible D match to TRBD1 (5 bases). V gave up 8 bases and J gave up 6 bases, with 20 bases separating them. Germline CDR1 reads MDHEN; CDR2 reads SYDVKM. The CDR3 spans 15 residues. The CDR3 DNA is TGTGCCAGCCAACCCACGCAGGGTTGGAGTCAGCCCCAGCATTTT. Translated: CASQPTQGWSQPQHF.

This clone was seen only once. J is TRBJ2-2 and V is TRBV24-1; D is perhaps TRBD1 (7 bases). The length of the CDR3 is 13 residues. V was cut by 9 bases and J by 6 bases, with 13 bases left in between. CDR1 is KGHDR, CDR2 SFDVKD, per germline. CDR3 in amino acids: CATGAGGSGELFF. The CDR3, as DNA: TGTGCCACCGGGGCAGGGGGGTCCGGGGAGCTGTTTTTT.

The chain links TRBV28 to TRBJ2-1; D gene uncertain. The V gene's germline CDR1 is MDHEN and CDR2 SYDVKM. The CDR3 sequence is 14 residues long. Between the trimmed V and J ends, which lost 4 bases and 7 bases, there was a span of 14 bases. As DNA, the CDR3 is TGTGCCAGCAGTTCCCCCCTTGGGCCAAATGAGCAGTTCTTC. As protein: CASSSPLGPNEQFF.

The chain recombines TRBV19 with TRBJ1-5, with TRBD1 as a possible D gene (6 bases). The germline CDR1 and CDR2 sequences are LNHDA and SQIVND (reference sequence). The CDR3 is 14 amino acids. V was pared by 5 bases and J by 7 bases, with 15 bases between. Written as DNA, the CDR3 is TGTGCCAGTAGTGTACAGGGTCCAGGACAGCCCCAGCATTTT. Translation: CASSVQGPGQPQHF.

The chain combines TRBV28 with TRBJ2-1; 8 nucleotides match TRBD2. The CDR3 has 15 amino acids. V shed 3 bases, J shed 8 bases, and the junction held 9 bases outside the gene matches. CDR1 is MDHEN and CDR2 is SYDVKM in the germline V gene. The CDR3 DNA reads TGTGCCAGCAGTTTGATAAGCGGGAGCGGCGATGAGCAGTTCTTC. It specifies CASSLISGSGDEQFF.

This chain joins TRBV21-1 and TRBJ2-7; the table assigns TRBD2, which was not confirmed against the DNA. TRBV21-1 is tagged as a pseudogene. The CDR3 consists of 19 residues. CDR3 sequence: CASSPSNSARQEEDDEQYF. DNA of the CDR3: TGTGCCAGCAGCCCGTCAAACTCCGCTAGGCAGGAGGAGGACGACGAGCAGTACTTC.

This chain joins TRBV28 and TRBJ2-7, with 14 nucleotides matching TRBD2. CDR3 length: 16 residues. Germline CDR1 is MDHEN and CDR2 is SYDVKM. J lost 3 bases, V lost 5 bases, and 6 bases had no gene match. The CDR3 DNA reads as TGTGCCAGCAGTGCCGGACTAGCGGGAGGTAGCTACGAGCAGTACTTC. This gives the protein CASSAGLAGGSYEQYF.

The gene calls are TRBV3-1 (or the pseudogene TRBV3-2) and TRBJ1-6; D ambiguous. The CDR3 has 14 residues. Between the trimmed V and J ends, which lost 0 bases and 13 bases, there was a span of 13 bases. Germline loops: CDR1 LGHDT, CDR2 YNNKEL (reference sequence). This chain's CDR3 is CASSQEGRGNPLHF. DNA for the CDR3: TGTGCCAGCAGCCAAGAAGGGAGAGGGAACCCCCTCCACTTT.

J is TRBJ2-2 and V is TRBV21-1; the table names TRBD1, a call not compared with the DNA. TRBV21-1 constitutes a pseudogene. The CDR3 is 16 amino acids. The CDR3 loop reads CASRLFNTGLTGELFF. Written as DNA, the CDR3 is TGTGCCAGCAGATTGTTCAACACAGGCTTGACCGGGGAGCTGTTTTTT.

This rearrangement joins TRBV6-6 to TRBJ1-5; tentative D call: TRBD1 (5 bases). The CDR3 consists of 15 residues. V was pared by 2 bases and J by 0 bases, with 8 bases between. Germline V gives CDR1 MNHNY, CDR2 SVGAGI (reference sequence). CDR3 DNA sequence: TGTGCCAGCAGTTACGGGGGGTATAGCAATCAGCCCCAGCATTTT. Translating it yields CASSYGGYSNQPQHF.

Here the CDR3 DNA reads TGTGCCACCTCAGGGGACCAACGGGAAAAACTGTTTTTT. This codes for CATSGDQREKLFF. V is TRBV10-3 and J is TRBJ1-4, with D perhaps matching TRBD1 (6 bases). Germline V lookup: CDR1 ENHRY, CDR2 SYGVKD. Trimming shortened V by 10 bases and J by 8 bases, and 17 bases separated the two germline ends. This CDR3 comprises 13 residues.

The J gene is TRBJ2-5, the V gene TRBV4-1, with D possibly being TRBD2 (6 bases). Deletions cut 0 bases from V and 6 bases from J, with 14 bases between. Germline values: CDR1 MGHRA, CDR2 YSYEKL. The CDR3 length is 15 residues. CDR3 protein: CASSQDGGRMQTQYF. In DNA form, the CDR3 reads TGCGCCAGCAGCCAAGATGGGGGGAGGATGCAGACCCAGTACTTC.

The chain recombines TRBV21-1 with TRBJ1-4. TRBV21-1 is a pseudogene segment. CDR3 length: 14 amino acids. The CDR3 here is CARGGRAGYEKLFF. CDR3 bases: TGTGCCAGAGGCGGACGGGCGGGGTATGAAAAACTGTTTTTT.

J is TRBJ2-1 and V is TRBV4-1, with TRBD2 matching over 7 bases. J gave up 0 bases and V 0 bases, and 8 bases lay outside the gene matches. Germline V gives CDR1 MGHRA, CDR2 YSYEKL. CDR3 length: 18 amino acids. CDR3 coding DNA: TGCGCCAGCAGCCAAGATCACTTAGCGGGCGACTCCTACAATGAGCAGTTCTTC. Its translation: CASSQDHLAGDSYNEQFF.

V and J are TRBV28 and TRBJ2-5; 10 nucleotides agree with TRBD2. CDR3 length: 18 amino acids. Trimming removed 4 bases from V and 4 bases from J; junction bases left unmatched: 15. Germline lookup yields CDR1 MDHEN and CDR2 SYDVKM. Here the CDR3 reads CASSSAGSSLAGVETQYF. CDR3 DNA: TGTGCCAGCAGTTCCGCCGGGTCGAGTCTAGCGGGAGTAGAGACCCAGTACTTC.